This TCR beta chain was identified in a study of blood T cells in healthy people across ages. General study points: The unsorted PBMCs prevented any conclusive comparison of naive versus antigen-experienced cells. Across samples, TCR beta diversity tracked strongly with naive T cell percentage. Expanded clonotype shifts may have been confounded, as the donors had an unknown CMV status.

A second PCR, run for roughly 7 to 11 cycles, used a sample-barcoded 5' primer plus a J-beta primer mix. Each sample yielded at least 2.5 million CDR3-containing paired-end reads. One entry per CDR3 protein, called by TCRdb with MiXCR from the 5' RACE reads. The sample contains 1,300,000 or so distinct CDR3 sequences, approximately 59% of which appear only once. Trimming at V came to 0 bases and at J to 6 bases, leaving 4 bases not matched to a gene. The CDR3 has 14 residues. CDR1 MNHNS and CDR2 SASEGT come from the germline V gene. Points on this clonotype: Its antigen is still unknown.

The TCR was taken from a man aged 18 to 29 in good health. The chain is built from TRBV6-1 and TRBJ2-7; TRBD1 aligns across 8 bases. The sample was blood. The CDR3 loop is CASSEAQGASEQYF. The CDR3 DNA reads as TGTGCCAGCAGTGAAGCGCAGGGGGCAAGCGAGCAGTACTTC.